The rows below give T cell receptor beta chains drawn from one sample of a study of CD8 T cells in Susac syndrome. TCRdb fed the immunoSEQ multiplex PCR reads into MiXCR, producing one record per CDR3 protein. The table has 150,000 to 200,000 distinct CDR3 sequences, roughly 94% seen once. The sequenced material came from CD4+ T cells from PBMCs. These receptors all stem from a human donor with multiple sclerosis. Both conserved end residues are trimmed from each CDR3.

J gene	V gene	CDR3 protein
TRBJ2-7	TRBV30	AWSKGTAYEQY
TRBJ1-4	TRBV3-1	ASSPSRSGGEKLF
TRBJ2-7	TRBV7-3	ASSLTSGSNEQY
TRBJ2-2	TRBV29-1	SVDADTGELF
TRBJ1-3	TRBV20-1	SAREGRGNTIY
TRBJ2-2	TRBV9	ASSVELGLNTGELF
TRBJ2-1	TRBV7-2	ASSWQGGLANEQF
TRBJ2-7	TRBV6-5	ASSPWTGVYEQY
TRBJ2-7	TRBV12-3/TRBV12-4	ASTLQEAANEQY
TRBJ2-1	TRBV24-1	ATSDLGGREVNEQF
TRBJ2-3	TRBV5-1	ASSLVSLAGGGDTQY
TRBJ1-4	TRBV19	ASSIPSQGEKLF
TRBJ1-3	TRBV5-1	ASSFRPAGNTIY
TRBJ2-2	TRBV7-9	ASSLGRADTGELF
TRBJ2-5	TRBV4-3	ASSRGQGNGETQY
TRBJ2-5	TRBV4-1	ASSQDMQYQETQY
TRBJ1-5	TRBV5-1	ASSLEDGSNQPQH
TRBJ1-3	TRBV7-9	ASSFPTRGQGTGNTIY
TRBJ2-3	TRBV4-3	ASSPRGATDTQY
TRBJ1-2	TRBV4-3	ASSQDGGTTRGYT
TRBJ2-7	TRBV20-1	SATGRSSYEQY
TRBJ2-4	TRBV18	ASSQTGTAKNIQY
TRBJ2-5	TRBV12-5	ASGLGQQETQY
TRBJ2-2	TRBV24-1	ATSDLPSGRGGTGELF
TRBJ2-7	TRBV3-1	ASSQEGRAGGGYEQY
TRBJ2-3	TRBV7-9	AGSRPTSGTDTQY
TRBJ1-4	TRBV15	ATSDRGINEKLF
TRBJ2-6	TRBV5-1	ASSPTLGANVLT
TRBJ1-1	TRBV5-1	ASSSRGDLGTEAF
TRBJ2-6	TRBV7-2	ASSPSARDGANVLT
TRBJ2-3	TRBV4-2	ASSQKQAGRTDTQY
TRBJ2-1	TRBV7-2	ASSLQVDRGGNEQF
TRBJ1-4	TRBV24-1	ATSAGGGNEKLF
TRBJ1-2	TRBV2	ASGGGSYT
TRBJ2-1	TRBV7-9	ASSSTRRPSSYNEQF
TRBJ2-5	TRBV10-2	ASSESKAQY
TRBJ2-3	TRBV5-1	ASSTVSGTGTDTQY
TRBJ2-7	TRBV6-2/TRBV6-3	ASSPRTPGGIIPREQY
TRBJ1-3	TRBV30	AWRTYGNTIY
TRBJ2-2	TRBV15	ATSGWREGTGELF